The source of this TCR beta chain is a study of beta chain features in type 1 diabetes. Points on this clone: No antigen is known for it.

Isolation of CD4+ naive, central memory, regulatory and stem cell-like memory cells was achieved by sorting via CD45RO/CCR7/CD25/CD127/CD95/CD27. Of the isolated RNA, all was reverse transcribed, and so the sequenced material was expressed TCRB transcripts. Data came from immunoSEQ multiplex PCR; TCRdb stores just in-frame clones and leaves some out. The data hold 200,000 to 300,000 clones, with roughly 20% observed a single time. Whole-study findings and limits: A moderate, significant TCRB CDR3 shortening appeared in type 1 diabetes across four CD4+ subsets.

The sequence came from a woman between 40 and 50 years old with type 1 diabetes. The sample comprised naive CD4+ T cells from blood.

The CDR3 bases are TGCGCCAGCAGCCAAGGTGCCGCGAGCTCCTATAATTCACCCCTCCACTTT. Translation: CASSQGAASSYNSPLHF. The V and J genes are TRBV4-1 and TRBJ1-6; no clear D. This CDR3 spans 17 amino acids. V was trimmed by 1 base and J by 0 bases, leaving 10 bases between them. Germline V CDR1 and CDR2: MGHRA, YSYEKL.